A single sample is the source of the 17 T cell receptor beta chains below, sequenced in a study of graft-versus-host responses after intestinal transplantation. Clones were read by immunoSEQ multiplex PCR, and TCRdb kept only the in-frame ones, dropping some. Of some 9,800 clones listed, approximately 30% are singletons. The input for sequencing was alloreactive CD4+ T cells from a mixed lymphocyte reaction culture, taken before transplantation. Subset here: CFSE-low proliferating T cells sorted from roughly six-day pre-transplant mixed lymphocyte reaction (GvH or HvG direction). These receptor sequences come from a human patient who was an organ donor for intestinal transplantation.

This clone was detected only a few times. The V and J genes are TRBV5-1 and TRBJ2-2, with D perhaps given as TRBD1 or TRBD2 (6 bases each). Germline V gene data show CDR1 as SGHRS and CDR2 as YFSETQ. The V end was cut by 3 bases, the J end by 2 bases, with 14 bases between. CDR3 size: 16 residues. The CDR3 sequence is CASSWREQGNTGELFF. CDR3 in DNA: TGCGCCAGCAGCTGGAGGGAACAGGGAAACACCGGGGAGCTGTTTTTT. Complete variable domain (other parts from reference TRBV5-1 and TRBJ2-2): KAGVTQTPRYLIKTRGQQVTLSCSPISGHRSVSWYQQTPGQGLQFLFEYFSETQRNKGNFPGRFSGRQFSNSRSEMNVSTLELGDSALYLCASSWREQGNTGELFFGEGSRLTVL.

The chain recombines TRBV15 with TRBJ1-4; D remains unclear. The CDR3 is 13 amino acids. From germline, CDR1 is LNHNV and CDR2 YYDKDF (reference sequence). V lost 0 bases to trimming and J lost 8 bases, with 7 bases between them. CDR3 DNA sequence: TGTGCCACCAGCAGAGATCTGGGGGAAAAACTGTTTTTT. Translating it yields CATSRDLGEKLFF.

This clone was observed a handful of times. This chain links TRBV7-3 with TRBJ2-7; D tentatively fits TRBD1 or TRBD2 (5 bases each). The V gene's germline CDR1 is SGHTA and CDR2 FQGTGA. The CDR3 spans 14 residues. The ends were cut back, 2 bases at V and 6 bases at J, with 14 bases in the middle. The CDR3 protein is CASSLSTGRSEQYF. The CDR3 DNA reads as TGTGCCAGCAGCTTATCCACGGGGCGATCCGAGCAGTACTTC.

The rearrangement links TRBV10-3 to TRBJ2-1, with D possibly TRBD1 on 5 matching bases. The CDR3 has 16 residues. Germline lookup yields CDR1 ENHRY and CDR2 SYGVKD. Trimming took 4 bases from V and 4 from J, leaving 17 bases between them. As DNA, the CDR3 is TGTGCCATCAGTGTAATTCAGGGCGGTGGGTACAATGAGCAGTTCTTC. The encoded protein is CAISVIQGGGYNEQFF.

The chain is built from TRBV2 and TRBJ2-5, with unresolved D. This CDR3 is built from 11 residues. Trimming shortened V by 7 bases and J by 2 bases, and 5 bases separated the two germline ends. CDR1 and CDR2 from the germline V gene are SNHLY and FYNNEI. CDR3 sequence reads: CASKVQETQYF. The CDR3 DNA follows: TGTGCCAGCAAAGTACAAGAGACCCAGTACTTC.

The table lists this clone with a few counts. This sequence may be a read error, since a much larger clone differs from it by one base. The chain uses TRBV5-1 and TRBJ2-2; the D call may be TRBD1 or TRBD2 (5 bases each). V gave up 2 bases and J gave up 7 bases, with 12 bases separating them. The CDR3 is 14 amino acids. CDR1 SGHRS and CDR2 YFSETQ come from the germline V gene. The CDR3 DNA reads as TGCGCCAGCAGCTTACCGGGGCGGGTCGGGGAGCTGTTTTTT. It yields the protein CASSLPGRVGELFF.

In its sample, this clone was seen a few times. CDR3 in amino acids: CASSSPGQFYGYTF. The CDR3 DNA follows: TGTGCCAGCAGCTCACCGGGACAGTTCTATGGCTACACCTTC. The chain couples TRBV7-9 to TRBJ1-2, with 7 bases identical to TRBD1. The CDR3 contains 14 residues. The germline V gene has CDR1 SEHNR and CDR2 FQNEAQ (reference sequence). V trimming: 4 bases; J trimming: 4 bases; junction bases outside the gene matches: 6.

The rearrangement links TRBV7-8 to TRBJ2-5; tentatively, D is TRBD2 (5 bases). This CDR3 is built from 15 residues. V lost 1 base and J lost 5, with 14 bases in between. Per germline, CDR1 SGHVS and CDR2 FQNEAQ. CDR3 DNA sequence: TGTGCCAGCAGCTTAGTGGGTCTAGCCCAGGAGACCCAGTACTTC. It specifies CASSLVGLAQETQYF.

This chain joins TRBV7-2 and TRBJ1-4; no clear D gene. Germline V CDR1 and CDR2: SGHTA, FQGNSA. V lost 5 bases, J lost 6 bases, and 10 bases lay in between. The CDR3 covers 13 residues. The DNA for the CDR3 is TGTGCCAGCAGCCCACTTGGGGATGAAAAACTGTTTTTT. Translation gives CASSPLGDEKLFF.

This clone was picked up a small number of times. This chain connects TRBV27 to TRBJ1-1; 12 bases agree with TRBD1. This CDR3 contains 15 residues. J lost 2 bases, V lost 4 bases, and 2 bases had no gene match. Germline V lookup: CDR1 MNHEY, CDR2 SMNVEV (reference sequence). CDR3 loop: CASSSGTGGNTEAFF. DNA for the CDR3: TGTGCCAGCAGTTCCGGGACAGGGGGCAACACTGAAGCTTTCTTT.

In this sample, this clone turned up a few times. The CDR3 sequence: CASSPWGLLGEQYF. CDR3 DNA sequence: TGCGCCAGCAGCCCCTGGGGACTACTCGGGGAGCAGTACTTC. V is TRBV5-1 and J is TRBJ2-7; 7 bases agree with TRBD2. Unmatched junction bases numbered 11, after V lost 4 bases and J lost 7 bases. The germline V gene encodes CDR1 SGHRS and CDR2 YFSETQ. The CDR3 consists of 14 residues.

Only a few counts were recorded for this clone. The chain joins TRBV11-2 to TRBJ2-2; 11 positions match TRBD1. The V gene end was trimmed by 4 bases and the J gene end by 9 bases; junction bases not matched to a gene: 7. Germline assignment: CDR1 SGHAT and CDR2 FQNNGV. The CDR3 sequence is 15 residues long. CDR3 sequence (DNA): TGTGCCAGCAGCTCAGGACAGGGGGCCTTCAGGGAGCTGTTTTTT. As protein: CASSSGQGAFRELFF.

The CDR3 region is CASSLTGALTYEQYF. For the CDR3, the DNA is TGCGCCAGCAGCTTGACGGGCGCCCTTACCTACGAGCAGTACTTC. This sequence joins TRBV5-1 and TRBJ2-7; D unclear. In germline, CDR1 is SGHRS, CDR2 YFSETQ. This CDR3 spans 15 amino acids. Trimming stripped 1 base from V and 2 bases from J, with 13 bases between.

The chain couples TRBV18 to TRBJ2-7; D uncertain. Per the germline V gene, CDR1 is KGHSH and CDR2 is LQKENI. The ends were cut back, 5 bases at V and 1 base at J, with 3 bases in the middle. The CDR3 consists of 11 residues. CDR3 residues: CASSNSYEQYF. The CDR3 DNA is TGTGCCAGCTCAAATTCCTACGAGCAGTACTTC. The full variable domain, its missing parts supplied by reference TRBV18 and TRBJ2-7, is NAGVMQNPRHLVRRRGQEARLRCSPMKGHSHVYWYRQLPEEGLKFMVYLQKENIIDESGMPKERFSAEFPKEGPSILRIQQVVRGDSAAYFCASSNSYEQYFGPGTRLTVT.

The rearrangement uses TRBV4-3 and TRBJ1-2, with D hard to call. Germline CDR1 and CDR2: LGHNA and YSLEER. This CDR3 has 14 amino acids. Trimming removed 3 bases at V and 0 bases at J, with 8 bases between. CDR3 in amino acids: CASSHARSNYGYTF. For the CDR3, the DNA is TGCGCCAGCAGCCACGCGCGGTCTAACTATGGCTACACCTTC.

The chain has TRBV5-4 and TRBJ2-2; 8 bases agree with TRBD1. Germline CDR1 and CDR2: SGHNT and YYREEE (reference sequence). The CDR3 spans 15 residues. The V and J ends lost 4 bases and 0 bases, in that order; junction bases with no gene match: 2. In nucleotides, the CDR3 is TGTGCCAGCAGCCGACAGGGGCCGAACACCGGGGAGCTGTTTTTT. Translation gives CASSRQGPNTGELFF.

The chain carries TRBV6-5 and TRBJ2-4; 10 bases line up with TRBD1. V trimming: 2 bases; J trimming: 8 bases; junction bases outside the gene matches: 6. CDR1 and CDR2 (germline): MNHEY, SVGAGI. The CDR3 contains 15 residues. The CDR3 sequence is CASSYPRQGAYIQYF. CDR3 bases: TGTGCCAGCAGTTACCCCCGACAGGGGGCATACATTCAGTACTTC.